Each of the 12 T cell receptor beta chains below was sequenced from the same sample in a study of cytomegalovirus exposure and HLA in healthy donors. The PCR had 60 Vbeta and 13 Jbeta primers. This table comes from immunoSEQ multiplex PCR, and its TCRdb copy is limited to in-frame clones, with some not included. The table includes 50,000 to 65,000 clones, approximately 70% detected once. The sample was PBMCs. The receptors were sampled from a man aged 18 to 30 in good health and CMV-seronegative.

Only a few counts were recorded for this clone. The V and J genes are TRBV6-1 and TRBJ2-2; 7 positions agree with TRBD2. The germline V gene encodes CDR1 MNHNS and CDR2 SASEGT. Trimming at V came to 0 bases and at J to 6 bases, leaving 1 base not matched to a gene. The CDR3 contains 14 residues. The CDR3 here is CASSEAGGAGELFF. The CDR3 nucleotides read TGTGCCAGCAGTGAAGCGGGGGGGGCCGGGGAGCTGTTTTTT.

This chain links TRBV5-6 with TRBJ2-7, with 10 bases aligning to TRBD2. This CDR3 is built from 15 residues. The J segment lost 0 bases and the V segment lost 1 base, leaving 1 base of the junction unmatched. Germline V gene lookup returns CDR1 SGHDT and CDR2 YYEEEE. CDR3 nucleotides: TGTGCCAGCAGCTTGCCTAGCGGGAGCTCCTACGAGCAGTACTTC. Its translation: CASSLPSGSSYEQYF.

The V call is TRBV28, the J call TRBJ1-1, with TRBD1 as a possible D gene (6 bases). The V gene's germline CDR1 is MDHEN and CDR2 SYDVKM. CDR3 size: 12 residues. V was shortened by 5 bases and J by 10 bases, with 14 bases between the two germline ends. CDR3 region: CASSTPTGRAFF. As DNA, the CDR3 is TGTGCCAGCAGTACCCCGACAGGTAGAGCTTTCTTT.

This chain links TRBV28 with TRBJ1-5, with D possibly being TRBD1 (6 bases). Per the germline V gene, CDR1 is MDHEN and CDR2 is SYDVKM. The V gene lost 2 bases and the J gene lost 3 bases, with 11 bases spanning the gap. The CDR3 is 15 amino acids. CDR3 nucleotides: TGTGCCAGCAGTTTAAGGCAGGGGAACAATCAGCCCCAGCATTTT. It codes for CASSLRQGNNQPQHF.

The chain has TRBV7-9 and TRBJ1-2; 9 positions agree with TRBD1. V gave up 5 bases and J gave up 7 bases; unmatched junction bases: 5. CDR1 is SEHNR and CDR2 is FQNEAQ in the germline V gene (reference sequence). The CDR3 runs to 13 residues. CDR3 coding DNA: TGTGCCAGCAGCCGGACAGGGGCCGGTGGCTACACCTTC. Protein product: CASSRTGAGGYTF.

V usage is TRBV6-1 and J usage is TRBJ1-4; TRBD1 matches 7 bases. The length of the CDR3 is 19 residues. CDR1 and CDR2 from the germline V gene are MNHNS and SASEGT. Trimming at V came to 4 bases and at J to 0 bases, leaving 14 bases not matched to a gene. The CDR3 reads CASSVLRGFIRSTNEKLFF. As DNA, the CDR3 is TGTGCCAGCAGTGTGCTCAGGGGGTTCATCCGATCAACTAATGAAAAACTGTTTTTT.

The chain uses TRBV30 and TRBJ2-7; 8 nucleotides line up with TRBD2. CDR1 and CDR2 (germline): GTSNPN, SVGIG (reference sequence). This CDR3 is 14 amino acids long. V lost 0 bases, J lost 1 base, and 2 bases stayed unmatched. This CDR3 is CAWSVTSGSYEQYF. CDR3 nucleotide sequence: TGTGCCTGGAGTGTAACTAGCGGATCCTACGAGCAGTACTTC.

The CDR3 protein is CATSDPGISYEQYF. CDR3 DNA: TGTGCCACCAGCGACCCAGGGATCTCCTACGAGCAGTACTTC. The chain carries TRBV15 and TRBJ2-7; D is perhaps TRBD1 (5 bases). With 5 bases removed from V and 0 bases from J, the gap between germline ends came to 11 bases. This CDR3 is 14 amino acids long. CDR1 is LNHNV and CDR2 is YYDKDF in the germline V gene (reference sequence). The full variable domain, its missing parts supplied by reference TRBV15 and TRBJ2-7, is DAMVIQNPRYQVTQFGKPVTLSCSQTLNHNVMYWYQQKSSQAPKLLFHYYDKDFNNEADTPDNFQSRRPNTSFCFLDIRSPGLGDTAMYLCATSDPGISYEQYFGPGTRLTVT.

The table lists this clone with a count of one. The chain combines TRBV9 with TRBJ2-3; no definite D call. Trimming pared 0 bases from V and 2 bases from J, leaving 4 bases between. The germline CDR1 and CDR2 sequences are SGDLS and YYNGEE. The CDR3 covers 13 residues. CDR3: CASSVVFTDTQYF. The CDR3 nucleotides read TGTGCCAGCAGCGTAGTCTTCACAGATACGCAGTATTTT.

The chain uses TRBV4-1 and TRBJ2-7; D perhaps matches TRBD2 (5 bases). In germline, CDR1 is MGHRA, CDR2 YSYEKL. Trimming removed 3 bases at V and 0 bases at J, with 15 bases between. This CDR3 contains 16 residues. CDR3 amino acids: CASSHPPGVDSYEQYF. CDR3 coding DNA: TGCGCCAGCAGCCACCCCCCCGGGGTAGACTCCTACGAGCAGTACTTC.

The chain has TRBV11-2 and TRBJ1-4; D ambiguous. The CDR3 is 15 residues long. Trimming removed 6 bases at V and 8 bases at J, with 19 bases between. Germline V gene sequence: CDR1 SGHAT, CDR2 FQNNGV. The CDR3: CASRPLTNLREKLFF. The CDR3 coding sequence is TGTGCCAGCAGGCCACTGACAAACCTCAGGGAAAAACTGTTTTTT.

The chain combines TRBV1 with TRBJ2-7; no check of the table's D call, TRBD2, against the DNA was made. TRBV1 is a pseudogene segment. This CDR3 is 14 amino acids long. DNA for the CDR3: TGCACCAGCTCTACCGGGACTGCGAACTACGAGCAGTACTTC. The encoded protein is CTSSTGTANYEQYF.